This T cell receptor (beta chain) derives from a study of T-cell reconstitution after alpha-beta-depleted transplantation in children. Overall study findings and caveats: From newly produced T cells came most of the T-cell counts and diversity one year after transplant. There were reportedly several hundred expanded graft clones from which alpha-beta T cells came about two months after transplant. Surviving recipient T cells and thymic progenitors produced the high day-60 TCRbeta diversity seen in some patients.

The CDR3 sequence is 15 residues long. Germline-derived CDR1 and CDR2 are SGHVS and FQNEAQ. Trimming shortened V by 2 bases and J by 5 bases, and 15 bases separated the two germline ends. Comments on this clonotype: Its antigen remains unidentified.

Unique molecular identifiers were incorporated into the prepared TCRbeta library. MiXCR was run by TCRdb on the PCR reads, yielding one entry per CDR3 protein. The profile shows 700,000 to 950,000 distinct CDR3 sequences, 15% to 20% of them singletons. The rearrangement links TRBV7-8 to TRBJ1-1, with a possible D match to TRBD1 (5 bases). The source of this sequence is a male patient under 18 who had a stem cell transplant for acute lymphoblastic leukemia, so the T cells may come from the graft donor. The specimen was PBMCs, mostly from graft donor cells, collected 360 days after TCRalphabeta/CD19-depleted stem cell transplant. The CDR3 spells CASSLFGGVWTEAFF. The CDR3 DNA reads as TGTGCCAGCAGCTTATTCGGGGGGGTGTGGACTGAAGCTTTCTTT.